The following is a T cell receptor (beta chain) sequence with its context. This clonotype was seen a handful of times. Its recognized antigen is unknown. A much larger clone is a single base away; this may be a read error. CDR1 and CDR2 are drawn from the germline V gene: KGHSY, FQNENV. The cysteine opens and the phenylalanine closes a CDR3 of 11 amino acids. Of all the DNA, just the CDR3 is kept, 33 bases in frame from base 1. V loses 5 bases, J loses 7 bases, and the germline ends lie 8 bases apart. This sample is drawn from a study of T cells after yellow fever vaccination (dated by TCRdb to 2018 to 2020). Concerning the study at large: The SMART-Seq v4 Ultra Low Input RNA kit was used to prepare libraries from fractions with low cell numbers. To track T-cell clones before and after primary and booster YFV17D yellow fever vaccination, bulk TCR alpha and beta repertoires were sequenced longitudinally. The cohort comprised two healthy male donors, one aged 18 to 29 and one aged 30 to 40 years. Blood was collected at multiple timepoints before and after primary and secondary immunization, and bulk PBMC replicates and cell subsets were isolated.

TCR cDNA was made using 5'RACE template switching, a step that added a universal primer site and unique molecular identifiers. Priming for cDNA synthesis came from both the TCR alpha and TCR beta constant segments. Library amplification involved two PCR steps, and the second step added sample barcodes and sequencing adapters. Sequencing of the libraries was done on either Illumina HiSeq 2500 (2x100 bp) or NovaSeq (2x150 bp). Turning to the authors' computational methods: MIGEC handled demultiplexing of reads and collapsing into UMI consensus sequences, while MiXCR performed V(D)J alignment. Vaccine-responding clonotypes were defined with edgeR using replicate PBMC samples, requiring FDR below 0.01 and a log2 fold change above 5 up to day 15. CD4 or CD8 identity was assigned to each bulk clonotype according to whether the clonotype was present at higher abundance in the sequenced CD4 repertoire or the sequenced CD8 repertoire. TCRdb handled the public reads itself, with Q25 trimming in fastp and clone calling in MiXCR, and kept productive beta chains. Each entry is one CDR3 protein sequence, shown with its most common DNA and genes. TCRdb, not the original authors, processed these V and J calls. The sample profile shows some 130,000 distinct CDR3 sequences; 6.6% of them were found once. The ten biggest clones cover 0.55% to 0.7% of the sample.

Read against the paper, the sample's treatment or condition label means: live attenuated yellow fever vaccine strain. PBMCs were isolated from peripheral blood using a standard Ficoll-Paque protocol. CD4 and CD8 T-cell fractions were isolated with Dynabeads CD4 and CD8 positive selection kits. TriZol was used to extract RNA from bulk PBMCs, from CD4 and CD8 fractions, and from dextramer-positive and dextramer-negative fractions. Overall study results and their limits: The secondary T-cell response was weaker than the primary response but faster, peaking on day 5 instead of day 15. A small share of clonotypes occurred in both CD4 and CD8 compartments, likely arising from convergent recombination. Because the study included only a couple of donors, the extent to which the findings can be generalized is limited. Most clones expanded after primary vaccination (about 96% of CD4 and roughly 91% of CD8) were re-detected after the booster, suggesting that broad memory maintenance occurred. Computational filtering was needed because FACS-sorted repertoires could contain abundant contaminating clonotypes from the bulk population.

This sequence was found in a young man who received the YFV17D yellow fever vaccine. Rearrangement joined TRBV16 to TRBJ2-5; the D gene lacks a confident call. Sample: CD4+ T cells sorted from PBMCs, taken 10 days after the yellow fever booster vaccination. The DNA sequence reads TGTGCCAGCAGCGAACACGGGACCCAGTACTTC. Its translation reads: CASSEHGTQYF.